These 14 T cell receptor beta chains were all obtained from the same sample, sequenced in a study of T cell clones after liver transplantation (dated by TCRdb to about 2019). The library was built by means of the immunoSEQ multiplex PCR assay. The source is immuneACCESS, and TCRdb retained only in-frame sequences with V and J called. Part of the clones is not carried over; for the studies checked, unresolved V genes explain less than half of this, and the remainder is unexplained. The sample table lists roughly 17,000 clones, 65% to 85% of them with a count of one. About a third of the sample belongs to the ten largest clones. Source: CD8+ T cells from blood, taken 48 months after liver transplant. The source of these receptors is a human patient who received a liver transplant. Following a transplant, some T lymphocytes may have been derived from the graft donor.

A single count supports this clone. The gene calls are TRBV12-5 and TRBJ2-7, with 7 bases fitting TRBD1. J lost 1 base, V lost 7 bases, and 10 bases had no gene match. Germline V gene data show CDR1 as LGHNT and CDR2 as FRNRAP. This CDR3 comprises 15 residues. The CDR3 spells CASALLTGKSYEQYF. The CDR3, as DNA: TGTGCTAGTGCCTTATTGACAGGGAAATCCTACGAGCAGTACTTC.

This clone was counted a few times. This chain connects TRBV7-7 to TRBJ2-1; 10 bases are a match to TRBD2. V was pared by 1 base and J by 3 bases, with 0 bases of the junction left unmatched. The CDR3 contains 15 residues. CDR1 is SSHAT and CDR2 is FNYEAQ in the germline V gene (reference sequence). CDR3 in DNA: TGTGCCAGCAGCTTAGTAGCGGGGGGCTACAATGAGCAGTTCTTC. Encoded protein: CASSLVAGGYNEQFF. Drawing the rest from reference TRBV7-7 and TRBJ2-1, the complete variable domain is GAGVSQSPRYKVTKRGQDVTLRCDPISSHATLYWYQQALGQGPEFLTYFNYEAQPDKSGLPSDRFSAERPEGSISTLTIQRTEQRDSAMYRCASSLVAGGYNEQFFGPGTRLTVL.

The chain links TRBV9 to TRBJ2-5; weak D call: TRBD2 (7 bases). Per germline, CDR1 SGDLS and CDR2 YYNGEE. With 3 bases removed from V and 4 bases from J, the gap between germline ends came to 10 bases. This CDR3 is 13 amino acids long. DNA for the CDR3: TGTGCCAGCAGCGGCGGGGGCGTAGAGACCCAGTACTTC. This gives the protein CASSGGGVETQYF. Full variable domain (rest looked up from reference TRBV9 and TRBJ2-5): DSGVTQTPKHLITATGQRVTLRCSPRSGDLSVYWYQQSLDQGLQFLIQYYNGEERAKGNILERFSAQQFPDLHSELNLSSLELGDSALYFCASSGGGVETQYFGPGTRLLVL.

The CDR3 is CATSRGGTAGETQYF. The CDR3 region has the DNA TGTGCCACCAGCAGAGGCGGGACAGCCGGGGAGACCCAGTACTTC. This chain joins TRBV15 and TRBJ2-5; maybe TRBD1 (7 bases). V lost 1 base and J lost 5, with 14 bases in between. The CDR3 totals 15 residues. Germline-derived CDR1 and CDR2 are LNHNV and YYDKDF (reference sequence).

The chain is built from TRBV6-5 and TRBJ2-3, with 11 nucleotides matching TRBD2. CDR3 length: 14 amino acids. Germline CDR1 reads MNHEY; CDR2 reads SVGAGI. J lost 7 bases, V lost 4 bases, and 4 bases had no gene match. The CDR3 is CASSLAGGHYTQYF. Written as DNA, the CDR3 is TGTGCCAGCAGTTTAGCGGGGGGGCATTATACGCAGTATTTT.

This clone has only one observation. V usage is TRBV6-4 and J usage is TRBJ2-2; D unclear. V lost 6 bases and J lost 6, with 11 bases in between. Germline loops: CDR1 MRHNA, CDR2 SNTAGT. The CDR3 totals 13 residues. As DNA, the CDR3 is TGTGCCAGCAGCCCTAGGGATTCCGGGGAGCTGTTTTTT. Protein sequence: CASSPRDSGELFF.

The V gene is TRBV9, the J gene TRBJ2-3, with 9 bases matching TRBD2. CDR1 SGDLS and CDR2 YYNGEE come from the germline V gene. CDR3 length equals 19 residues. J gave up 4 bases and V 3 bases, and 18 bases lay outside the gene matches. In DNA, the CDR3 is TGTGCCAGCAGCGCTCCAAGGGCCCCTAGCGGGAAGGCAGCAGATACGCAGTATTTT. Amino acid sequence: CASSAPRAPSGKAADTQYF.

V gene TRBV4-2 combines with J gene TRBJ2-3; 9 bases agree with TRBD1. The germline gives CDR1 LGHNA, CDR2 YNFKEQ. Trimming took 3 bases from V and 10 from J; bases not matched to a gene: 17. This CDR3 region has 17 residues. The CDR3 protein is CASSHLPGTGNLRAQYF. The CDR3 nucleotides are TGTGCCAGCAGCCACTTACCCGGGACAGGGAATTTAAGGGCGCAGTATTTT.

This clone has more than one count but fewer than ten. The rearrangement uses TRBV4-2 and TRBJ2-5; TRBD1 agrees at 9 bases. Germline CDR1 reads LGHNA; CDR2 reads YNFKEQ. With 4 bases clipped from V and 4 bases from J, the junction kept 10 bases outside the gene matches. The CDR3 is 16 amino acids. CDR3 DNA: TGTGCCAGCAGCCCTTTCAACCGGGGACAGGGAGAGACCCAGTACTTC. Translated, it gives CASSPFNRGQGETQYF.

The chain carries TRBV6-6 and TRBJ2-7, with 11 bases lining up with TRBD2. The CDR3 runs to 15 residues. From germline, CDR1 is MNHNY and CDR2 SVGAGI (reference sequence). J gave up 5 bases and V 0 bases, and 3 bases lay outside the gene matches. DNA of the CDR3: TGTGCCAGCAGTTACTCTAGCGGGAGGGCCGACGAGCAGTACTTC. Its protein product is CASSYSSGRADEQYF.

V is TRBV5-6 and J is TRBJ1-1; no clear D. CDR1 is SGHDT, CDR2 YYEEEE, per germline. The CDR3 extends over 12 amino acids. V was clipped by 4 bases and J by 6 bases, with 10 bases between them. The DNA for the CDR3 is TGTGCCAGCAGCCCCTCAAACGCTGAAGCTTTCTTT. It yields the protein CASSPSNAEAFF.

The V call is TRBV2, the J call TRBJ2-1; 15 positions agree with TRBD2. The J segment lost 7 bases and the V segment lost 5 bases, leaving 3 bases of the junction unmatched. This CDR3 has 15 residues. The V gene's germline CDR1 is SNHLY and CDR2 FYNNEI. Here the CDR3 DNA reads TGTGCCAGCAGTCGGACTAGCGGGAGGGCAAATGAGCAGTTCTTC. It encodes CASSRTSGRANEQFF.

The chain carries TRBV7-7 and TRBJ2-5; D unresolved. The CDR3 is 13 amino acids. The V gene's germline CDR1 is SSHAT and CDR2 FNYEAQ (reference sequence). V lost 1 base to trimming and J lost 4 bases, with 7 bases between them. This chain's CDR3 is CASSLVGGETQYF. The CDR3 region has the DNA TGTGCCAGCAGCTTAGTGGGCGGAGAGACCCAGTACTTC.

The chain employs TRBV6-1 and TRBJ1-4; no clear D. V was cut by 7 bases and J by 5 bases, with 11 bases left in between. CDR1 and CDR2 (germline): MNHNS, SASEGT. The length of the CDR3 is 13 residues. The chain's CDR3 is CASNRDMNEKLFF. The DNA for the CDR3 is TGTGCCAGCAACCGGGATATGAATGAAAAACTGTTTTTT.